Listed below are T cell receptor beta chains from one sample, sequenced in a study of spatial heterogeneity in lung cancer. TCRdb independently ran MiXCR on the 5' RACE reads; one entry per CDR3 protein. The data show around 9,800 distinct CDR3 sequences, roughly 24% seen once. The material was PBMCs, obtained at surgery. These receptors were taken from a female donor with early-stage non-small cell lung cancer. CDR3s include the opening cysteine and the closing phenylalanine or tryptophan. The order of the fields is D gene, J gene, V gene, clone size, CDR3 DNA, CDR3 protein. D genes are given only for firm matches. Some rows have no size entry. The others give once, few or many, or a class for an expanded clone.

d_gene: TRBD1
j_gene: TRBJ2-1
v_gene: TRBV10-3
abundance: -
CDR3nt: TGTGCCATCAGGGCCGGGACAGGGGTCGGCAATGAGCAGTTCTTC
CDR3aa: CAIRAGTGVGNEQFF

d_gene: TRBD1
j_gene: TRBJ1-1
v_gene: TRBV3-1
abundance: few
CDR3nt: TGTGCCAGCAGACATGGGACAGGGTTTTTGAACACTGAAGCTTTCTTT
CDR3aa: CASRHGTGFLNTEAFF

d_gene: TRBD1
j_gene: TRBJ2-7
v_gene: TRBV20-1
abundance: few
CDR3nt: TGCAGTGCCCTTGGGACAGATTATTCCTACGAGCAGTACTTC
CDR3aa: CSALGTDYSYEQYF

d_gene: -
j_gene: TRBJ2-7
v_gene: TRBV10-3
abundance: -
CDR3nt: TGTGCCATCAGTGTGGACCAAGCGCGGGAGCAGTACTTC
CDR3aa: CAISVDQAREQYF

d_gene: TRBD2
j_gene: TRBJ2-2
v_gene: TRBV10-1
abundance: -
CDR3nt: TGCGCCAGCAGTGTAGCGGGGGACACCGGGGAGCTGTTTTTT
CDR3aa: CASSVAGDTGELFF

d_gene: -
j_gene: TRBJ1-1
v_gene: TRBV28
abundance: -
CDR3nt: TGTGCCAGCAGTTCCTCATTGAACACTGAAGCTTTCTTT
CDR3aa: CASSSSLNTEAFF

d_gene: -
j_gene: TRBJ2-2
v_gene: TRBV7-9
abundance: medium-sized
CDR3nt: TGTGCCAGCAGCGGTAGAGGGACCGGGGAGCTGTTTTTT
CDR3aa: CASSGRGTGELFF

d_gene: -
j_gene: TRBJ2-7
v_gene: TRBV5-6
abundance: few
CDR3nt: TGTGCCAGCACCAGGAGGTCAGGGAATCATCCCTACGAGCAGTACTTC
CDR3aa: CASTRRSGNHPYEQYF

d_gene: -
j_gene: TRBJ2-3
v_gene: TRBV15
abundance: -
CDR3nt: TGTGCCACCTCCGAGCGGGGCACAGATACGCAGTATTTT
CDR3aa: CATSERGTDTQYF

d_gene: TRBD1
j_gene: TRBJ2-7
v_gene: TRBV7-9
abundance: few
CDR3nt: TGTGCCAGCAGCTTGCAGGCCTCCGGGACAGGGAACGACGAGCAGTACTTC
CDR3aa: CASSLQASGTGNDEQYF

d_gene: -
j_gene: TRBJ2-1
v_gene: TRBV2
abundance: -
CDR3nt: TGTGCCAGCAGTGAAGGTGACTACAATGAGCAGTTCTTC
CDR3aa: CASSEGDYNEQFF

d_gene: TRBD2
j_gene: TRBJ2-2
v_gene: TRBV7-2
abundance: -
CDR3nt: TGTGCCAGCAGCGCCCCGACTAGCGGGATGGGGGAGCTGTTTTTT
CDR3aa: CASSAPTSGMGELFF

d_gene: -
j_gene: TRBJ2-1
v_gene: TRBV28
abundance: many
CDR3nt: TGTGCCAGCAGCCTACTCTCCCCCCCGGTGCAGGATCTTATTAGCTCCTACAATGAGCAGTTCTTC
CDR3aa: CASSLLSPPVQDLISSYNEQFF

d_gene: -
j_gene: TRBJ1-5
v_gene: TRBV2
abundance: -
CDR3nt: TGTGCCAGCACCCGGACAGTCCTTAGCAATCAGCCCCAGCATTTT
CDR3aa: CASTRTVLSNQPQHF

d_gene: -
j_gene: TRBJ2-3
v_gene: TRBV20-1
abundance: -
CDR3nt: TGCAGTGCTAGCGGCCTACAAGGGAGGTATAGCACAGATACGCAGTATTTT
CDR3aa: CSASGLQGRYSTDTQYF

d_gene: -
j_gene: TRBJ2-3
v_gene: TRBV6-2/TRBV6-3
abundance: -
CDR3nt: TGTGCCGGCAGCTTCCTCTCCGCAGGGCAAGCAGATGCGCAGTATTTT
CDR3aa: CAGSFLSAGQADAQYF

d_gene: -
j_gene: TRBJ2-7
v_gene: TRBV7-9
abundance: medium-sized
CDR3nt: TGTGCCAGCAGCTCTCGGGGGCAGTCCTACGAGCAGTACTTC
CDR3aa: CASSSRGQSYEQYF

d_gene: TRBD2
j_gene: TRBJ2-1
v_gene: TRBV20-1
abundance: medium-sized
CDR3nt: TGCAGTGCTAGGGGACTAGCGGGTTATGAGCAGTTCTTC
CDR3aa: CSARGLAGYEQFF

d_gene: -
j_gene: TRBJ2-1
v_gene: TRBV14
abundance: medium-sized
CDR3nt: TGTGCCAGCAGCCACGCGCAGGTAGGGAATGAGCAGTTCTTC
CDR3aa: CASSHAQVGNEQFF

d_gene: -
j_gene: TRBJ2-3
v_gene: TRBV20-1
abundance: -
CDR3nt: TGCAGTGCTAGGGTTTCCGCTTCAAGAGATACGCAGTATTTT
CDR3aa: CSARVSASRDTQYF

d_gene: -
j_gene: TRBJ1-1
v_gene: TRBV20-1
abundance: many
CDR3nt: TGCAGTGCTATGGCAGGCGGTTGGGACACTGAAGCTTTCTTT
CDR3aa: CSAMAGGWDTEAFF

d_gene: TRBD2
j_gene: TRBJ2-3
v_gene: TRBV11-2
abundance: few
CDR3nt: TGTGCCAGCAGCTTCTCACTAGCGGCTAGCACAGATACGCAGTATTTT
CDR3aa: CASSFSLAASTDTQYF

d_gene: TRBD1
j_gene: TRBJ2-6
v_gene: TRBV9
abundance: -
CDR3nt: TGTGCCAGCAGCGTAGTTCGGACAGGAAGTTCTGGGGCCAACGTCCTGACTTTC
CDR3aa: CASSVVRTGSSGANVLTF

d_gene: TRBD1
j_gene: TRBJ1-3
v_gene: TRBV5-1
abundance: few
CDR3nt: TGCGCCAGCAGCTTGACAGGGGGCTCTGGAAACACCATATATTTT
CDR3aa: CASSLTGGSGNTIYF

d_gene: TRBD2
j_gene: TRBJ2-2
v_gene: TRBV20-1
abundance: few
CDR3nt: TGCAGTGCTAGAGAGCTGCGGGAGGGGGAAACCGGGGAGCTGTTTTTT
CDR3aa: CSARELREGETGELFF

d_gene: -
j_gene: TRBJ1-1
v_gene: TRBV20-1
abundance: -
CDR3nt: TGCAGTGCTAGGGCGGACAGTGAAGCTTTCTTT
CDR3aa: CSARADSEAFF

d_gene: -
j_gene: TRBJ2-1
v_gene: TRBV1
abundance: -
CDR3nt: TGCACCAGCAGCCAGAAACCCAATGAGCAGTTCTTC
CDR3aa: CTSSQKPNEQFF

d_gene: TRBD2
j_gene: TRBJ2-3
v_gene: TRBV5-1
abundance: -
CDR3nt: TGCGCCAGCAGCTCCACCGGGACTAGCGGGAGCGCAGATACGCAGTATTTT
CDR3aa: CASSSTGTSGSADTQYF

d_gene: -
j_gene: TRBJ2-1
v_gene: TRBV29-1
abundance: many
CDR3nt: TGCAGCGTTGCTCGGGAGTACTATGAGCAGTTCTTC
CDR3aa: CSVAREYYEQFF

d_gene: -
j_gene: TRBJ2-5
v_gene: TRBV7-9
abundance: -
CDR3nt: TGTGCCAGCAGCCCCGAGGCCCAAGAGACCCAGTACTTC
CDR3aa: CASSPEAQETQYF

d_gene: -
j_gene: TRBJ2-1
v_gene: TRBV20-1
abundance: -
CDR3nt: TGCAGTGCTAGAGATTTGGCCTTGCGTTACAATGAGCAGTTCTTC
CDR3aa: CSARDLALRYNEQFF

d_gene: TRBD2
j_gene: TRBJ2-5
v_gene: TRBV10-2
abundance: -
CDR3nt: TGCGCCAGCAGTGATCAGCCCGCGGGAGGGGTACAAGAGACCCAGTACTTC
CDR3aa: CASSDQPAGGVQETQYF

d_gene: -
j_gene: TRBJ1-2
v_gene: TRBV30
abundance: -
CDR3nt: TGTGCCTGGAGTGTACTCAGGGACACGGTAAACTATGGCTACACCTTC
CDR3aa: CAWSVLRDTVNYGYTF

d_gene: -
j_gene: TRBJ2-3
v_gene: TRBV6-6
abundance: -
CDR3nt: TGTGCCAGCAGTTACTCGCAGGATCTAGGCGCGGATACGCAGTATTTT
CDR3aa: CASSYSQDLGADTQYF

d_gene: -
j_gene: TRBJ2-3
v_gene: TRBV27
abundance: medium-sized
CDR3nt: TGTGCCAGCAGTTTAGTAGCTACGCAGTATTTT
CDR3aa: CASSLVATQYF

d_gene: TRBD2
j_gene: TRBJ2-1
v_gene: TRBV6-5
abundance: -
CDR3nt: TGTGCCAGCGCTAGCGGGAGGGCCCTGGGGAATGAGCAGTTCTTC
CDR3aa: CASASGRALGNEQFF

d_gene: -
j_gene: TRBJ2-7
v_gene: TRBV10-3
abundance: many
CDR3nt: TGTGCCATCAGTCAACCCGGGACGGATAACGAGCAGTACTTC
CDR3aa: CAISQPGTDNEQYF

d_gene: -
j_gene: TRBJ2-5
v_gene: TRBV6-2/TRBV6-3
abundance: -
CDR3nt: TGTGCCAGCAGTTACTCGATGGTAGCTTCTCAAGAGACCCAGTACTTC
CDR3aa: CASSYSMVASQETQYF

d_gene: TRBD2
j_gene: TRBJ2-2
v_gene: TRBV6-4
abundance: few
CDR3nt: TGTGCCAGCAGTGACTCGAGGGAGGGCAGCGGGGAGCTGTTTTTT
CDR3aa: CASSDSREGSGELFF

d_gene: -
j_gene: TRBJ2-1
v_gene: TRBV7-3
abundance: many
CDR3nt: TGTGCCAGCAGCTTATACTCGTACAATGAGCAGTTCTTC
CDR3aa: CASSLYSYNEQFF

d_gene: -
j_gene: TRBJ2-1
v_gene: TRBV9
abundance: -
CDR3nt: TGTGCCAGCAGCGTAGGCCCTGGTCTTCCGAATGAGCAGTTCTTC
CDR3aa: CASSVGPGLPNEQFF

d_gene: TRBD2
j_gene: TRBJ2-3
v_gene: TRBV29-1
abundance: -
CDR3nt: TGCAGCACCCCTGGGCGGGAGTACAGAGATACGCAGTATTTT
CDR3aa: CSTPGREYRDTQYF

d_gene: -
j_gene: TRBJ1-3
v_gene: TRBV5-5
abundance: medium-sized
CDR3nt: TGTGCCAGCAGCTTGTACGGAGGTGGGTCTGGAAACACCATATATTTT
CDR3aa: CASSLYGGGSGNTIYF

d_gene: TRBD2
j_gene: TRBJ2-1
v_gene: TRBV28
abundance: -
CDR3nt: TGTGCCAGCAGTCCCCTGAACATGGGACTAGCGGTATTCTTTTACAATGAGCAGTTCTTC
CDR3aa: CASSPLNMGLAVFFYNEQFF

d_gene: -
j_gene: TRBJ2-5
v_gene: TRBV29-1
abundance: -
CDR3nt: TGCAGCACCCCCCGTGAAGCGGGAGAGACCCAGTACTTC
CDR3aa: CSTPREAGETQYF

d_gene: -
j_gene: TRBJ1-2
v_gene: TRBV3-1
abundance: -
CDR3nt: TGTGCCAGCAGCCAAGATCGAAGGAGCTACACCTTC
CDR3aa: CASSQDRRSYTF

d_gene: TRBD2
j_gene: TRBJ2-7
v_gene: TRBV11-2
abundance: -
CDR3nt: TGTGCCAGCAGCTCTCGGACTAGCGGGAACCTCTACGAGCAGTACTTC
CDR3aa: CASSSRTSGNLYEQYF

d_gene: -
j_gene: TRBJ1-5
v_gene: TRBV19
abundance: -
CDR3nt: TGTGCCAGTAAGGAGGGGCAGGCCAATCAGCCCCAGCATTTT
CDR3aa: CASKEGQANQPQHF

d_gene: -
j_gene: TRBJ2-5
v_gene: TRBV28
abundance: -
CDR3nt: TGTGCCACCAGACCCCCAGTGTTTGGGACCCAGTACTTC
CDR3aa: CATRPPVFGTQYF

d_gene: -
j_gene: TRBJ2-7
v_gene: TRBV7-2
abundance: medium-sized
CDR3nt: TGTGCCAGCAGCTTAGCGGGCAGCCTCTACGAGCAGTACTTC
CDR3aa: CASSLAGSLYEQYF

d_gene: TRBD2
j_gene: TRBJ2-1
v_gene: TRBV5-4
abundance: many
CDR3nt: TGTGCCAGCATCCGGGGGGGCCCCCGGGAGGCGGGGAACTCCTACAATGAGCAGTTCTTC
CDR3aa: CASIRGGPREAGNSYNEQFF

d_gene: -
j_gene: TRBJ2-7
v_gene: TRBV20-1
abundance: medium-sized
CDR3nt: TGCAGTGCTCCTCACCAGGACCAATACGAGCAGTACTTC
CDR3aa: CSAPHQDQYEQYF

d_gene: -
j_gene: TRBJ1-4
v_gene: TRBV12-3/TRBV12-4
abundance: -
CDR3nt: TGTGCCAGCAGTTTAGGAGGGCCTAATGAAAAACTGTTTTTT
CDR3aa: CASSLGGPNEKLFF

d_gene: -
j_gene: TRBJ2-5
v_gene: TRBV27
abundance: medium-sized
CDR3nt: TGTGCCAGCAGTTTATCTACCGGCGGGGCGGGAAAGAAGGAGACCCAGTACTTC
CDR3aa: CASSLSTGGAGKKETQYF